This entry concerns a single T cell receptor (beta chain). This sample is drawn from a study of technical replicates of blood from several donors. Using immunoSEQ multiplex PCR, the repertoire was profiled, and TCRdb retains in-frame clones only, with some absent. The sample yields about 97,000 clones, about 94% seen once. V lost 4 bases to trimming and J lost 4 bases; unmatched junction nucleotides: 8. The CDR3 covers 15 residues. The germline gives CDR1 LNHDA, CDR2 SQIVND (reference sequence). This receptor was taken from a human donor in good health. Sequences were obtained from T cells isolated from PBMCs. The V and J genes are TRBV19 and TRBJ2-7, with 9 bases aligning to TRBD1. The CDR3 sequence is CASSTRDRVKYEQYF. The CDR3 bases are TGTGCCAGTAGTACCCGGGACAGGGTAAAGTACGAGCAGTACTTC.